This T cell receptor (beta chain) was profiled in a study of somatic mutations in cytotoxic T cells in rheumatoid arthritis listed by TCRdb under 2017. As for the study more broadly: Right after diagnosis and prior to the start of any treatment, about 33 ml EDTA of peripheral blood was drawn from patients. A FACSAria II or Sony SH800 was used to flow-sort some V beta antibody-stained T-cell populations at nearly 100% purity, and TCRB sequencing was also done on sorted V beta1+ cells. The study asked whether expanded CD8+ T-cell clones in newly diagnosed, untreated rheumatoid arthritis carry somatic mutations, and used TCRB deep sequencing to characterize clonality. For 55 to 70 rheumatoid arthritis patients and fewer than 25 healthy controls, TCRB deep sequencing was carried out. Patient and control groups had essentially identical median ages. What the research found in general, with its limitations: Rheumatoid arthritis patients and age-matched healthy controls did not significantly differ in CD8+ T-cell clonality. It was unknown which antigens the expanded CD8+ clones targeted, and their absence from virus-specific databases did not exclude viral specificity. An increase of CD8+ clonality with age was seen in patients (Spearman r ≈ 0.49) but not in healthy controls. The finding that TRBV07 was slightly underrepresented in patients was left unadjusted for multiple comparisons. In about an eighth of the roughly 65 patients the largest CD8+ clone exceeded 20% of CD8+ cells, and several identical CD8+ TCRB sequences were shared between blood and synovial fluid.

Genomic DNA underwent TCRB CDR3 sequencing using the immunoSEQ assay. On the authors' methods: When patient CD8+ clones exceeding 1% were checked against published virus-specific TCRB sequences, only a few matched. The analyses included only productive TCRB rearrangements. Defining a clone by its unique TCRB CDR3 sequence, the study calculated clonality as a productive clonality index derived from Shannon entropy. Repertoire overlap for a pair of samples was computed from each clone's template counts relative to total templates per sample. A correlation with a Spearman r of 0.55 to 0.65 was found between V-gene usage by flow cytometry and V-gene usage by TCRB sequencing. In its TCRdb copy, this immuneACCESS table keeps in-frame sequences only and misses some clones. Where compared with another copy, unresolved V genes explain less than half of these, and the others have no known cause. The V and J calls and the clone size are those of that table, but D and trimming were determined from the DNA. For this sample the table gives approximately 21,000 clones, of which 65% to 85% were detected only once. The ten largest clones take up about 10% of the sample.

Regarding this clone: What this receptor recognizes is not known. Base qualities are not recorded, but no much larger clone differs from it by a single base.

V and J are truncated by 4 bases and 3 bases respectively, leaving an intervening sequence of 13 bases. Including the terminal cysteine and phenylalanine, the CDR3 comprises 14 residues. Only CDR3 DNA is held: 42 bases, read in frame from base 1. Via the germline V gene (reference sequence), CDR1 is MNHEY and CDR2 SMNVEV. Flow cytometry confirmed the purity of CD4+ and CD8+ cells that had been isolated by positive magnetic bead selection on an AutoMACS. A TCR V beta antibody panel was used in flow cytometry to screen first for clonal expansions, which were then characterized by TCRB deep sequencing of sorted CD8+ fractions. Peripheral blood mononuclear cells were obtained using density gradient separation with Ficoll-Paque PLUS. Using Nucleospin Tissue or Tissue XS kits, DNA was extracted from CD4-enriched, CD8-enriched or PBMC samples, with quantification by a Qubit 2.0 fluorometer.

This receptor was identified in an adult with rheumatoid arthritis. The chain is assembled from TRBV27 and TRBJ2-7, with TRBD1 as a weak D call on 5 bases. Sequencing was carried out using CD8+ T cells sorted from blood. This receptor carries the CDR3 CASSSAGSHYEQYF. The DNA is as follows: TGTGCCAGCAGTTCCGCAGGGTCCCACTACGAGCAGTACTTC.